This TCR beta chain came from a study of cytomegalovirus exposure and HLA in healthy donors. Repertoires were generated with immunoSEQ multiplex PCR, while TCRdb's copy carries only in-frame clones and drops some. The sample comprises around 71,000 clones, 94% of which are singletons, and 1.4% rests with the top ten. Germline values: CDR1 DFQATT, CDR2 SNEGSKA (reference sequence). The CDR3 is 10 amino acids. The V gene lost 6 bases and the J gene lost 6 bases, with 7 bases spanning the gap. The sample taken for sequencing was PBMCs. The chain uses TRBV20-1 and TRBJ2-3; D is ambiguous. The clonotype was recovered from a man aged 18 to 35 in good health and CMV-seropositive. The CDR3 DNA reads TGCAGTGCGGCGAGGGATACGCAGTATTTT. Protein sequence: CSAARDTQYF.